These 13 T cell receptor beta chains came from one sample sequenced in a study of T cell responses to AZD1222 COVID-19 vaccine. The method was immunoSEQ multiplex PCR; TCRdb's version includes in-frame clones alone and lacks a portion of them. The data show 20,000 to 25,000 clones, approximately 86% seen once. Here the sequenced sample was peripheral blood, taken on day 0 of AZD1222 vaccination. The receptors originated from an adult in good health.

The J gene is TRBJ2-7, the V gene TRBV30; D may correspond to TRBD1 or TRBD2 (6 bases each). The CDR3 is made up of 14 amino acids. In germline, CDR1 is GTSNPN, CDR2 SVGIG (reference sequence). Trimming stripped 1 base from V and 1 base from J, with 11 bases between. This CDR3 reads CAWSDVGGSYEQYF. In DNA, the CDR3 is TGTGCCTGGAGTGATGTAGGGGGGTCCTACGAGCAGTACTTC.

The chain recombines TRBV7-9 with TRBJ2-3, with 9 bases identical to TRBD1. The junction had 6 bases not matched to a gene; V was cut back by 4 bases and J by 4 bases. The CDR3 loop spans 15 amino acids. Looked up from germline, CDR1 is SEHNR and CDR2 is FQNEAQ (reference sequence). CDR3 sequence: CASSSTGGDSDTQYF. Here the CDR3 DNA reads TGTGCCAGCAGCTCGACAGGGGGAGACTCAGATACGCAGTATTTT.

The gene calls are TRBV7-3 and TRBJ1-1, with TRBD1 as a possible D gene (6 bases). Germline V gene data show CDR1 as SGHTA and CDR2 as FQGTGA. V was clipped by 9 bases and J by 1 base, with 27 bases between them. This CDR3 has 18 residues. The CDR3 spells CASGPRGQERYPNTEAFF. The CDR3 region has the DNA TGTGCCAGTGGGCCCCGGGGACAAGAGAGGTATCCGAACACTGAAGCTTTCTTT. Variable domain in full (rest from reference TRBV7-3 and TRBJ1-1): GAGVSQTPSNKVTEKGKYVELRCDPISGHTALYWYRQSLGQGPEFLIYFQGTGAADDSGLPNDRFFAVRPEGSVSTLKIQRTERGDSAVYLCASGPRGQERYPNTEAFFGQGTRLTVV.

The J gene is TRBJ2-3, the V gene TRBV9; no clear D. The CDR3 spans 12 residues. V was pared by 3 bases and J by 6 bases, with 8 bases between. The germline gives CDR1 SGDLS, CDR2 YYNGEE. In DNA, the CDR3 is TGTGCCAGCAGCGCCCTGACGGATACGCAGTATTTT. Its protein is CASSALTDTQYF.

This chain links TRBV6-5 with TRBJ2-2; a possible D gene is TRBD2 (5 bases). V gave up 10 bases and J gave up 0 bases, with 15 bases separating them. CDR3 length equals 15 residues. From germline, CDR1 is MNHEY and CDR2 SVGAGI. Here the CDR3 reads CATKLGSTNTGELFF. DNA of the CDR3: TGTGCCACCAAATTAGGGAGTACGAACACCGGGGAGCTGTTTTTT.

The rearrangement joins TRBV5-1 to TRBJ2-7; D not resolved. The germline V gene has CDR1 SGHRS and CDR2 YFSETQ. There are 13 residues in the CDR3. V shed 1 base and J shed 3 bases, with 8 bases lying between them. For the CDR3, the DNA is TGCGCCAGCAGCTTGCGGCCAGACTACGAGCAGTACTTC. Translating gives CASSLRPDYEQYF.

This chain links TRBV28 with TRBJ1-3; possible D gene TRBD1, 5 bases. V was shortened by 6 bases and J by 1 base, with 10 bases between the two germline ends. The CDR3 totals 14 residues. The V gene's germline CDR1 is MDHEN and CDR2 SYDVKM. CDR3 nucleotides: TGTGCCAGCAGATCAGGGCATTCTGGAAACACCATATATTTT. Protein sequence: CASRSGHSGNTIYF.

The CDR3 DNA reads as TGTGCCTGGAGAGGACAGCTCGTCTATGGCTACACCTTC. It is translated as CAWRGQLVYGYTF. The chain employs TRBV30 and TRBJ1-2, with TRBD1 as a possible D gene (6 bases). CDR3 size: 13 residues. Deletions cut 3 bases from V and 4 bases from J, with 12 bases between. Germline CDR1 is GTSNPN and CDR2 is SVGIG (reference sequence).

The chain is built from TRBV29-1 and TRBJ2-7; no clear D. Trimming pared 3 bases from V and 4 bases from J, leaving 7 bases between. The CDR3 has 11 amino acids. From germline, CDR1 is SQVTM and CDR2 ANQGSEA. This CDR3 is CSVDDGYEQYF. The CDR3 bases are TGCAGCGTTGATGACGGTTACGAGCAGTACTTC.

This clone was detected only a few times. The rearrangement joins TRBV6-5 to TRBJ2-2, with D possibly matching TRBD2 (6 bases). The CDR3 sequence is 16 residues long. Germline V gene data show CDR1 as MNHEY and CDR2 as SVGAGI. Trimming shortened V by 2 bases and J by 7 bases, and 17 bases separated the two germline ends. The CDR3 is CASSYATGVGGGELFF. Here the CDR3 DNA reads TGTGCCAGCAGTTACGCCACGGGAGTGGGTGGCGGGGAGCTGTTTTTT.

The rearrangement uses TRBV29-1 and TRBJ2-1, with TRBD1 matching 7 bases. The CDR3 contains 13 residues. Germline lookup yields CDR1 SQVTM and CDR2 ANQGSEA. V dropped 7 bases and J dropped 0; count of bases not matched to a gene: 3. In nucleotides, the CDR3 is TGCAGCGGCACAGGGGCCTCCTACAATGAGCAGTTCTTC. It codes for CSGTGASYNEQFF.

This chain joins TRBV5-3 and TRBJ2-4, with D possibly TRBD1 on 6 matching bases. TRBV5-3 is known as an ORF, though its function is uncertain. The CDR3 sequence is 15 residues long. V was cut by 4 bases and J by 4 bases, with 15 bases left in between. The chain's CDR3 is CARSQTTGLKNIQYF. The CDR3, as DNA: TGTGCCAGAAGCCAAACGACAGGTTTAAAAAACATTCAGTACTTC.

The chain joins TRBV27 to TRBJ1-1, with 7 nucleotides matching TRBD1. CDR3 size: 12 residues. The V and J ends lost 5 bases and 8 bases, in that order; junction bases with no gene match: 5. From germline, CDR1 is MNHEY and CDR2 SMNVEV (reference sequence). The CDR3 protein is CASSPRTGEAFF. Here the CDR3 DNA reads TGTGCCAGCAGTCCACGGACAGGCGAAGCTTTCTTT.